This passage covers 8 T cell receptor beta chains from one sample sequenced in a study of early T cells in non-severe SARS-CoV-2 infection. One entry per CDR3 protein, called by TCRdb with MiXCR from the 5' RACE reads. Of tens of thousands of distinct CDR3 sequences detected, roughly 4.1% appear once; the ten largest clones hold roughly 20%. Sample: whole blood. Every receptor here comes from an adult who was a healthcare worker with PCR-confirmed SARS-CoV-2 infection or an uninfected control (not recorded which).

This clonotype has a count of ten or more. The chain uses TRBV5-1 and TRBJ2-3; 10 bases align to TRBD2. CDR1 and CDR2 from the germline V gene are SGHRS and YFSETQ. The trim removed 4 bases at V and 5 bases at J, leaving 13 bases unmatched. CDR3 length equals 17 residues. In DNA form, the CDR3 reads TGCGCCAGCAGCCCAACCGGGACTAGCGTGTTGAGAGATACGCAGTATTTT. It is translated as CASSPTGTSVLRDTQYF.

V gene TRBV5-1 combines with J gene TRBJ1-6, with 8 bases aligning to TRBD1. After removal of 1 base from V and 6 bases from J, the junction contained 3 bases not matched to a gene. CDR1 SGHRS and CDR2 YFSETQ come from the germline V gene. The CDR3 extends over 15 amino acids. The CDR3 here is CASSLRTGGNSPLHF. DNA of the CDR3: TGCGCCAGCAGCTTGCGTACAGGGGGTAATTCACCCCTCCACTTT.

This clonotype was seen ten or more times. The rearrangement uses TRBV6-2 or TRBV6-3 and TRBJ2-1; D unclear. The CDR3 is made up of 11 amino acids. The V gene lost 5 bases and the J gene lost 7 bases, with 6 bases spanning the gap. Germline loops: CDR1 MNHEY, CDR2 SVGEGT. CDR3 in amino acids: CASSIRNEQFF. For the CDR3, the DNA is TGTGCCAGCAGTATCCGGAATGAGCAGTTCTTC.

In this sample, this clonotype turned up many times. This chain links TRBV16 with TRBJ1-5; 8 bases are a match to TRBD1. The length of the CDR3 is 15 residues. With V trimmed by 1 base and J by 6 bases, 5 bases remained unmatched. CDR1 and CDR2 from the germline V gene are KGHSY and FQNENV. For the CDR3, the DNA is TGTGCCAGCAGCCAATTCGACAGGGGAAGTCAGCCCCAGCATTTT. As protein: CASSQFDRGSQPQHF.

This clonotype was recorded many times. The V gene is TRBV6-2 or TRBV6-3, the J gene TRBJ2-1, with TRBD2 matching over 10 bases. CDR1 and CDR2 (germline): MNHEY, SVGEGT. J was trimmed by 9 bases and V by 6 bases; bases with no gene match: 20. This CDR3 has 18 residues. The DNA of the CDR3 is TGTGCCAGCAGACTCCGCCTAGGGAGTATAGCGGGAGGTTCTGAGCAGTTCTTC. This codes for CASRLRLGSIAGGSEQFF.

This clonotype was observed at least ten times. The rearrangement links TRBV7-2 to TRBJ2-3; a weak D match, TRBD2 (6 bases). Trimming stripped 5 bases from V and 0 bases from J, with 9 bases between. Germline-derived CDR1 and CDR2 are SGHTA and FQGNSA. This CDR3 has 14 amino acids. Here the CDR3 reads CASSPGTSTDTQYF. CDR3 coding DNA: TGTGCCAGCAGCCCCGGGACTAGCACAGATACGCAGTATTTT. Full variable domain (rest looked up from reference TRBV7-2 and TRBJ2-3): GAGVSQSPSNKVTEKGKDVELRCDPISGHTALYWYRQSLGQGLEFLIYFQGNSAPDKSGLPSDRFSAERTGGSVSTLTIQRTQQEDSAVYLCASSPGTSTDTQYFGPGTRLTVL.

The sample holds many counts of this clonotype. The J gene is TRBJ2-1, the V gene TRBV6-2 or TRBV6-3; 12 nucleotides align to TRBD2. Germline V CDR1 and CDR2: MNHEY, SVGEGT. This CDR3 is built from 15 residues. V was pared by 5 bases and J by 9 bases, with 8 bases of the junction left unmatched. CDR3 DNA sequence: TGTGCCAGCAGTCAAACCCTAGCGGGAGGGAGTGAGCAGTTCTTC. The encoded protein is CASSQTLAGGSEQFF.

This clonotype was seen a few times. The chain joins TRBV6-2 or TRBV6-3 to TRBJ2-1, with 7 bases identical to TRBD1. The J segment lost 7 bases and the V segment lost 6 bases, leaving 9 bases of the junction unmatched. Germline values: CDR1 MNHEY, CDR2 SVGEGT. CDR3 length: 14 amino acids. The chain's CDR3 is CASRPGTVKNEQFF. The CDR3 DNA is TGTGCCAGCAGACCCGGGACAGTAAAAAATGAGCAGTTCTTC.